This section outlines one TCR beta chain sequence together with its context. The data were produced by immunoSEQ multiplex PCR, yet TCRdb's version contains in-frame clones alone and is incomplete. The data contain about 380,000 clones, about 96% of them singletons. The data originate from a study of shared clonotypes between healthy human individuals. Trimming stripped 3 bases from V and 0 bases from J, with 9 bases between. The CDR3 runs 15 residues. From germline, CDR1 is SGHKS and CDR2 YYEKEE (reference sequence). The chain carries TRBV5-5 and TRBJ2-2; D could derive from TRBD1 or TRBD2 (5 bases each). This clonotype was obtained from a man aged 30-40 years in good health. The specimen was memory CD8+ T cells sorted from blood. Subset noted: CD45RO+ cells pooled with CCR7-negative TemRA cells. The CDR3 spells CASSWDPANTGELFF. The CDR3 DNA reads as TGTGCCAGCAGCTGGGACCCCGCGAACACCGGGGAGCTGTTTTTT.